Listed here are 8 T cell receptor beta chains from one sample, sequenced in a study of T cells in Graves' hyperthyroidism and ophthalmopathy. TCR beta CDR3 regions were amplified from RNA transcripts. First-round RT-PCR with HTBI primers amplified the TCR CDR3 region. A single record per CDR3 protein comes from TCRdb applying MiXCR to the multiplex PCR reads. Counted here are 700,000 to 850,000 distinct CDR3 sequences, 30% to 40% occurring once; the ten biggest clones make up around 32%. The specimen sequenced was blood. The receptor set was obtained from a woman between 40 and 50 years old with Graves' hyperthyroidism.

This clonotype was seen a few times. The gene calls are TRBV15 and TRBJ1-3; 7 nucleotides line up with TRBD1. CDR1 is LNHNV, CDR2 YYDKDF, per germline (reference sequence). The trim removed 6 bases at V and 0 bases at J, leaving 17 bases unmatched. The CDR3 totals 19 residues. CDR3 sequence reads: CATSRISWTGPDSGNTIYF. The CDR3 nucleotides are TGTGCCACCAGTAGAATCTCATGGACAGGCCCCGACTCTGGAAACACCATATATTTT.

This chain connects TRBV9 to TRBJ1-2; D is undetermined. The germline V gene has CDR1 SGDLS and CDR2 YYNGEE. The CDR3 sequence is 16 residues long. V was shortened by 0 bases and J by 4 bases, with 16 bases between the two germline ends. In DNA form, the CDR3 reads TGTGCCAGCAGCGTAGGCGGAGCTGACTATACCTATGGCTACACCTTC. Residues: CASSVGGADYTYGYTF.

The chain employs TRBV7-2 and TRBJ2-7; TRBD1 matches 9 bases. V was pared by 5 bases and J by 6 bases, with 11 bases of the junction left unmatched. The CDR3 extends over 15 amino acids. Germline assignment: CDR1 SGHTA and CDR2 FQGNSA. As DNA, the CDR3 is TGTGCCAGCAGCCACGGAAGGACAGGGGCCAGCGAGCAGTACTTC. This gives the protein CASSHGRTGASEQYF.

Many counts were recorded for this clonotype. The chain has TRBV6-5 and TRBJ2-7; 7 nucleotides line up with TRBD2. The germline V gene encodes CDR1 MNHEY and CDR2 SVGAGI. V lost 8 bases and J lost 5; bases outside the gene matches: 9. This CDR3 is 13 amino acids long. CDR3 sequence: CASQRREWNEQYF. The CDR3 DNA follows: TGTGCCAGCCAGAGGCGGGAGTGGAACGAGCAGTACTTC.

This chain links TRBV6-1 with TRBJ2-5, with 7 bases identical to TRBD1. After removal of 8 bases from V and 7 bases from J, the junction contained 10 bases not matched to a gene. Germline V gene lookup returns CDR1 MNHNS and CDR2 SASEGT. The CDR3 spans 13 residues. The DNA for the CDR3 is TGTGCCAGCGCACGATACAGGGGAGCGACCCAGTACTTC. As protein: CASARYRGATQYF.

This clonotype came up many times. One end of the junction varies from germline; a read error may be responsible. The chain couples TRBV7-8 to TRBJ2-7; D unresolved. The CDR3 runs to 11 residues. Germline CDR1 reads SGHVS; CDR2 reads FQNEAQ. The DNA of the CDR3 is TGTGCTAGCAGTCCTTACTACGAGCAGTACTTC. It yields the protein CASSPYYEQYF.

This clonotype was observed at least ten times. The chain employs TRBV10-2 and TRBJ1-1, with D perhaps TRBD1 (6 bases). The CDR3 runs to 14 residues. The ends were cut back, 2 bases at V and 3 bases at J, with 10 bases in the middle. The germline V gene encodes CDR1 WSHSY and CDR2 SAAADI. The CDR3 is CASSEGSGDTEAFF. CDR3 coding DNA: TGCGCCAGCAGTGAGGGTTCAGGGGACACTGAAGCTTTCTTT.

This rearrangement joins TRBV7-2 to TRBJ1-6, with D possibly TRBD1 on 5 matching bases. Germline loops: CDR1 SGHTA, CDR2 FQGNSA. There are 15 residues in the CDR3. Trimming stripped 3 bases from V and 7 bases from J, with 13 bases between. CDR3 DNA: TGTGCCAGCAGCTTTTGGGGGGTCCTGAATTCACCCCTCCACTTT. As protein: CASSFWGVLNSPLHF. The whole variable domain, filled in from reference TRBV7-2 and TRBJ1-6, reads GAGVSQSPSNKVTEKGKDVELRCDPISGHTALYWYRQSLGQGLEFLIYFQGNSAPDKSGLPSDRFSAERTGGSVSTLTIQRTQQEDSAVYLCASSFWGVLNSPLHFGNGTRLTVT.